These T cell receptor beta chains were read from a single sample in a study of cytotoxic CD8 clonotypes in ibrutinib-treated CLL. Only in-frame clones appear in the TCRdb table, and some are missing; sequencing was by immunoSEQ multiplex PCR. The table lists 200,000 to 250,000 clones, 70% of them singletons. Specimen: PBMCs, collected after 24 months of ibrutinib treatment. Every receptor here comes from a human donor with chronic lymphocytic leukemia. Both conserved end residues are part of each CDR3. The D gene is left open where the match is weak. The listing skips clone size in some rows; elsewhere it reads once, few, many or a size class.

abundance	j_gene	v_gene	d_gene	CDR3aa	CDR3nt
-	TRBJ2-7	TRBV6-6	TRBD1	CASSLQGGEQYF	TGTGCCAGCAGCCTACAGGGGGGCGAGCAGTACTTC
few	TRBJ1-5	TRBV6-5	-	CASSYSVGQPQHF	TGTGCCAGCAGTTACTCGGTCGGGCAGCCCCAGCATTTT
-	TRBJ2-3	TRBV14	TRBD2	CASSSRLAEAWGTQYF	TGTGCCAGCAGCAGCCGACTAGCGGAAGCCTGGGGTACGCAGTATTTT
-	TRBJ2-1	TRBV9	-	CASSVEIVATGQFF	TGTGCCAGCAGCGTAGAAATAGTAGCGACCGGGCAGTTCTTC
few	TRBJ2-1	TRBV6-5	-	CASSSEGVYNEQFF	TGTGCCAGCAGTTCGGAGGGTGTCTACAATGAGCAGTTCTTC
-	TRBJ2-2	TRBV28	TRBD1	CASRKGQARTGELFF	TGTGCCAGCAGAAAGGGACAGGCGCGGACCGGGGAGCTGTTTTTT
-	TRBJ1-1	TRBV6-5	TRBD1	CASTQGQGATEAFF	TGTGCCAGCACCCAAGGACAGGGGGCTACTGAAGCTTTCTTT
-	TRBJ2-3	TRBV7-8	-	CASSLAPGPKDTQYF	TGTGCCAGCAGCTTAGCTCCGGGCCCCAAGGATACGCAGTATTTT
-	TRBJ2-3	TRBV11-2	-	CASSLDGGEDTQYF	TGTGCCAGCAGCTTAGATGGGGGAGAAGATACGCAGTATTTT
-	TRBJ2-7	TRBV28	-	CASTSPGEIEQYF	TGTGCCAGCACCTCCCCGGGGGAAATCGAGCAGTACTTC
once	TRBJ2-1	TRBV6-5	-	CASSYLGYRVNEQFF	TGTGCCAGCAGTTACCTTGGGTACAGGGTGAATGAGCAGTTCTTC
few	TRBJ2-1	TRBV6-4	-	CASSDMAYNEQFF	TGTGCCAGCAGTGACATGGCCTACAATGAGCAGTTCTTC
-	TRBJ1-2	TRBV4-3	-	CASSPGQGLYSYGYTF	TGCGCCAGCAGCCCCGGGCAAGGCCTCTATTCTTATGGCTACACCTTC
-	TRBJ2-1	TRBV9	TRBD2	CASSGSGLVYNEQFF	TGTGCCAGCAGCGGGTCGGGACTAGTGTACAATGAGCAGTTCTTC
-	TRBJ2-1	TRBV6-5	TRBD2	CASSYLGEGTEQFF	TGTGCCAGCAGTTACTTGGGGGAGGGGACTGAGCAGTTCTTC
once	TRBJ1-1	TRBV9	-	CASSVAKGLTEAFF	TGTGCCAGCAGCGTAGCCAAGGGATTGACTGAAGCTTTCTTT
-	TRBJ1-5	TRBV19	-	CASRPTGLLGQPQHF	TGTGCCAGTAGACCAACAGGGCTCTTGGGTCAGCCCCAGCATTTT
-	TRBJ1-4	TRBV5-1	-	CASSPEEGPKLGENKLFF	TGCGCCAGCAGCCCGGAGGAGGGACCGAAATTGGGGGAGAACAAACTGTTTTTT
once	TRBJ2-2	TRBV7-9	TRBD2	CASSFPTSGLGAAGELFF	TGTGCCAGCAGCTTCCCGACTAGCGGGCTGGGGGCAGCCGGGGAGCTGTTTTTT
-	TRBJ1-1	TRBV6-5	-	CASSSPTGEAFF	TGTGCCAGCAGTTCCCCGACAGGTGAAGCTTTCTTT
-	TRBJ2-3	TRBV5-6	TRBD2	CASSQGLAGIGDTQYF	TGTGCCAGCAGCCAGGGACTAGCGGGAATTGGGGATACGCAGTATTTT
few	TRBJ1-1	TRBV2	-	CASTREGGWNTEAFF	TGTGCCAGCACCCGAGAGGGGGGATGGAACACTGAAGCTTTCTTT
-	TRBJ2-7	TRBV5-1	-	CASSPGAGELTYEQYF	TGCGCCAGCAGCCCCGGTGCGGGCGAACTTACCTACGAGCAGTACTTC
-	TRBJ2-5	TRBV6-5	-	CASSSPGETQYF	TGTGCCAGCAGTTCCCCGGGGGAGACCCAGTACTTC
few	TRBJ2-5	TRBV10-1	-	CASSLRQQETQYF	TGCGCCAGCAGCCTCCGTCAGCAAGAGACCCAGTACTTC
-	TRBJ2-7	TRBV7-8	-	CASSSENGAHYEQYF	TGTGCCAGCAGCTCAGAAAACGGAGCACACTACGAGCAGTACTTC
-	TRBJ2-2	TRBV5-1	-	CASSFFTSTGELFF	TGCGCCAGCAGCTTTTTCACAAGCACCGGGGAGCTGTTTTTT
once	TRBJ2-3	TRBV30	TRBD2	CAWSGKAGLADTQYF	TGTGCCTGGAGTGGGAAAGCGGGGCTTGCAGATACGCAGTATTTT
-	TRBJ2-1	TRBV10-1	TRBD2	CASSVSGIKNEQFF	TGCGCCAGCAGTGTTAGCGGGATTAAGAATGAGCAGTTCTTC
-	TRBJ2-2	TRBV28	-	CASSPTSTGELFF	TGTGCCAGCAGTCCGACTAGCACCGGGGAGCTGTTTTTT
-	TRBJ2-7	TRBV7-6	TRBD1	CASSLPDRGDEQYF	TGTGCCAGCAGCTTACCGGACAGGGGGGACGAGCAGTACTTC
-	TRBJ2-3	TRBV5-1	-	CASSLARAGTDTQYF	TGCGCCAGCAGCTTGGCCCGGGCTGGCACAGATACGCAGTATTTT
-	TRBJ2-1	TRBV27	-	CASKSGYNEQFF	TGTGCCAGCAAGTCCGGCTACAATGAGCAGTTCTTC
few	TRBJ1-2	TRBV6-5	-	CASSQGLLGGYTF	TGTGCCAGCAGTCAGGGACTGCTCGGGGGCTACACCTTC
once	TRBJ2-1	TRBV7-2	-	CASSLNGHPYNEQFF	TGTGCCAGCAGCTTAAACGGACACCCCTACAATGAGCAGTTCTTC
few	TRBJ2-1	TRBV6-5	TRBD2	CASSYGGLAGEQFF	TGTGCCAGCAGTTACGGGGGACTAGCGGGCGAGCAGTTCTTC
-	TRBJ2-1	TRBV29-1	-	CSTSQGGTYNEQFF	TGCAGCACCTCACAGGGCGGGACTTACAATGAGCAGTTCTTC
-	TRBJ2-7	TRBV28	TRBD2	CASISSGPEYEQYF	TGTGCCAGCATCTCTAGCGGCCCTGAGTACGAGCAGTACTTC
once	TRBJ2-1	TRBV18	TRBD2	CASSPSGLAIDEQFF	TGTGCCAGCTCACCGAGCGGACTAGCTATAGATGAGCAGTTCTTC
few	TRBJ2-5	TRBV5-6	TRBD2	CASSFWEGETQYF	TGTGCCAGCAGCTTCTGGGAGGGAGAGACCCAGTACTTC
-	TRBJ2-1	TRBV9	-	CASSPHRDPSSYNEQFF	TGTGCCAGCAGCCCTCACCGGGACCCAAGCTCCTACAATGAGCAGTTCTTC
-	TRBJ2-1	TRBV2	-	CASKEMYSYNEQFF	TGTGCCAGCAAGGAAATGTATTCCTACAATGAGCAGTTCTTC
-	TRBJ2-3	TRBV28	TRBD1	CASSGTAYTPDTQYF	TGTGCCAGCAGCGGGACAGCGTACACCCCAGATACGCAGTATTTT
-	TRBJ1-2	TRBV14	-	CASSQPGASSDYGYTF	TGTGCCAGCAGCCAACCCGGGGCCAGCTCCGATTATGGCTACACCTTC
-	TRBJ2-3	TRBV28	-	CASSLNLVMADAQYF	TGTGCCAGCAGTTTGAATCTAGTGATGGCCGACGCGCAGTATTTT
few	TRBJ1-5	TRBV28	-	CASLESNQPQHF	TGTGCCAGCCTTGAAAGCAATCAGCCCCAGCATTTT
-	TRBJ1-1	TRBV11-1	TRBD1	CASSLNVPGTEGTEAFF	TGTGCCAGCAGCCTAAACGTCCCCGGGACAGAGGGCACTGAAGCTTTCTTT
-	TRBJ2-7	TRBV19	TRBD1	CASSMDRILYF	TGTGCCAGTAGTATGGACAGGATTCTGTACTTC
-	TRBJ1-2	TRBV6-5	TRBD1	CASSWGATGNGYTF	TGTGCCAGCAGTTGGGGGGCGACAGGGAATGGCTACACCTTC
few	TRBJ2-2	TRBV30	-	CAWSVVRTTNTGELFF	TGTGCCTGGAGTGTAGTAAGAACAACGAACACCGGGGAGCTGTTTTTT
-	TRBJ2-5	TRBV13	-	CASSFAETQYF	TGTGCCAGCAGCTTCGCAGAGACCCAGTACTTC
few	TRBJ2-7	TRBV7-7	-	CASSLGEGPYEQYF	TGTGCTAGCAGCTTAGGAGAGGGGCCCTACGAGCAGTACTTC
-	TRBJ2-5	TRBV28	-	CASSLRASQYF	TGTGCCAGCAGTTTAAGGGCATCCCAGTACTTC
-	TRBJ1-5	TRBV28	-	CASIRPGNSNQPQHF	TGTGCCAGCATTCGGCCCGGGAATAGCAATCAGCCCCAGCATTTT